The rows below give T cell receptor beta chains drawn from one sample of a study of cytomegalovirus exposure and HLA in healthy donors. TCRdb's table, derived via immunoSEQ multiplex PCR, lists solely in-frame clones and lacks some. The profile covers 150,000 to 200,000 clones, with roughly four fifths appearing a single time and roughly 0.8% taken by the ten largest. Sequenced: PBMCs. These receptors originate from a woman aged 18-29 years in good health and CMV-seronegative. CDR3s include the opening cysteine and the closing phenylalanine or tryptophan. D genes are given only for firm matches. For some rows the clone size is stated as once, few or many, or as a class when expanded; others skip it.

CATGVAQGGTEAFF,TGTGCCACCGGCGTAGCCCAGGGAGGAACTGAAGCTTTCTTT,TRBV15,-,-,TRBJ1-1
CASSPRTGDSGNTIYF,TGTGCCAGCAGCCCCCGGACAGGGGACTCTGGAAACACCATATATTTT,TRBV7-8,TRBD1,-,TRBJ1-3
CASSLGGESPLHF,TGTGCCAGCAGCTTGGGGGGGGAATCACCCCTCCACTTT,TRBV27,-,-,TRBJ1-6
CASSSDYYSYNEQFF,TGTGCCAGCAGCTCCGACTATTACTCCTACAATGAGCAGTTCTTC,TRBV7-8,-,-,TRBJ2-1
CAWSPPSGSRELFF,TGTGCCTGGAGCCCTCCTAGCGGGAGCCGGGAGCTGTTTTTT,TRBV30,TRBD2,-,TRBJ2-2
CASSLGGGVSYEQYF,TGCGCCAGCAGCTTGGGGGGCGGGGTCTCCTACGAGCAGTACTTC,TRBV5-1,-,-,TRBJ2-7
CAISPSDTNEKLFF,TGTGCCATCAGTCCCTCGGACACAAATGAAAAACTGTTTTTT,TRBV10-3,-,-,TRBJ1-4
CATLAGLKDTDTQYF,TGTGCCACTCTTGCCGGACTAAAAGACACAGATACGCAGTATTTT,TRBV19,-,-,TRBJ2-3
CASSSGLAGNQETQYF,TGTGCCAGCAGTTCCGGACTAGCGGGCAACCAAGAGACCCAGTACTTC,TRBV27,TRBD2,few,TRBJ2-5
CASSHGIREYTEAFF,TGTGCCAGCAGCCACGGGATTCGGGAATACACTGAAGCTTTCTTT,TRBV14,-,few,TRBJ1-1
CASTRQQGAIQPQHF,TGTGCCAGCACCCGCCAGCAGGGGGCAATTCAGCCCCAGCATTTT,TRBV28,TRBD1,once,TRBJ1-5
CASSLAGQGSYEQYF,TGTGCCAGCAGCTTGGCGGGGCAGGGGTCCTACGAGCAGTACTTC,TRBV5-6,-,-,TRBJ2-7
CASSFGWRALNQPQHF,TGTGCCAGCAGTTTCGGTTGGCGGGCTCTTAATCAGCCCCAGCATTTT,TRBV28,-,-,TRBJ1-5
CASSVAGATGELFF,TGCGCCAGCAGTGTAGCGGGGGCCACCGGGGAGCTGTTTTTT,TRBV10-1,TRBD2,-,TRBJ2-2
CASRTIQGNYGYTF,TGTGCCAGCAGAACGATACAGGGAAACTATGGCTACACCTTC,TRBV5-6,-,-,TRBJ1-2
CASSAPGDYTF,TGTGCCAGCAGTGCCCCCGGAGACTACACCTTC,TRBV6-1,-,-,TRBJ1-2
CSARDYLTQYF,TGCAGTGCTAGAGACTATTTGACCCAGTACTTC,TRBV20-1,-,once,TRBJ2-5
CASSFFASGRINEQFF,TGTGCCAGCAGTTTCTTTGCAAGCGGGAGGATTAATGAGCAGTTCTTC,TRBV27,TRBD2,-,TRBJ2-1
CASSPLSSSELFF,TGTGCCAGTAGTCCGCTCTCCAGTTCCGAGCTGTTTTTT,TRBV19,-,-,TRBJ2-2
CASSPALAGDAYEQYF,TGTGCCAGCTCACCGGCACTAGCGGGGGATGCCTACGAGCAGTACTTC,TRBV18,TRBD2,-,TRBJ2-7
CASSKSGTSFHTQYF,TGTGCCAGCAGCAAATCCGGGACTAGCTTCCATACGCAGTATTTT,TRBV28,TRBD2,-,TRBJ2-3
CASSLAGQIFSYEQYF,TGCGCCAGCAGCTTGGCTGGACAAATTTTCTCCTACGAGCAGTACTTC,TRBV5-1,-,-,TRBJ2-7
CASSLNPGEFAGNTIYF,TGTGCCAGCAGCTTGAATCCAGGGGAATTCGCCGGAAACACCATATATTTT,TRBV7-6,-,-,TRBJ1-3
CASSPDNGYTF,TGTGCCAGCTCACCAGACAATGGCTACACCTTC,TRBV18,-,few,TRBJ1-2
CASSLTGSSSLYEQYF,TGTGCCAGCAGCTTGACCGGGAGCTCGTCTCTATACGAGCAGTACTTC,TRBV5-4,-,-,TRBJ2-7
CASSEGGQGQETQYF,TGTGCCAGCAGTGAAGGGGGACAGGGGCAAGAGACCCAGTACTTC,TRBV2,TRBD1,-,TRBJ2-5
CASSLTGTGVGQPQHF,TGCGCCAGCAGCTTAACCGGGACAGGGGTTGGTCAGCCCCAGCATTTT,TRBV5-1,TRBD1,-,TRBJ1-5
CASSPTVLPEAFF,TGTGCCAGCAGCCCAACAGTATTGCCTGAAGCTTTCTTT,TRBV9,-,few,TRBJ1-1
CASRIGQGNQPQHF,TGTGCCAGCAGGATAGGACAGGGCAATCAGCCCCAGCATTTT,TRBV27,TRBD1,once,TRBJ1-5
CATSRAQGAGAQYF,TGTGCCACCAGCAGAGCGCAGGGTGCAGGGGCCCAGTACTTC,TRBV15,-,-,TRBJ2-5
CASSPTTGVQETQYF,TGTGCCAGCTCACCGACAACAGGCGTCCAAGAGACCCAGTACTTC,TRBV18,-,-,TRBJ2-5
CASSVAVAGGETQYF,TGTGCCAGCAGCGTAGCGGTAGCGGGGGGAGAGACCCAGTACTTC,TRBV9,TRBD2,-,TRBJ2-5
CASSPGTGSYQPQHF,TGCGCCAGCAGCCCCGGGACAGGGAGTTATCAGCCCCAGCATTTT,TRBV4-1,TRBD1,-,TRBJ1-5
CASSLTGLAESYEQYF,TGTGCCAGCAGCCTAACTGGACTAGCGGAGAGCTACGAGCAGTACTTC,TRBV27,TRBD2,-,TRBJ2-7
CASSVPNTGELFF,TGTGCCAGCAGCGTACCAAACACCGGGGAGCTGTTTTTT,TRBV9,-,-,TRBJ2-2
CFDRPPDYEQYF,TGCTTCGACAGGCCGCCCGACTACGAGCAGTACTTC,TRBV5-8,-,-,TRBJ2-7
CASRIRGTAEEREQYF,TGTGCCAGCAGAATAAGGGGTACGGCTGAAGAACGCGAGCAGTACTTC,TRBV27,-,-,TRBJ2-7
CASSDPTGAIDTQYF,TGTGCCAGCAGTGACCCGACAGGGGCCATAGATACGCAGTATTTT,TRBV25-1,TRBD1,-,TRBJ2-3
CASSPRGANTGELFF,TGTGCCAGCTCACCCCGGGGGGCGAACACCGGGGAGCTGTTTTTT,TRBV18,TRBD2,-,TRBJ2-2
CASSETANYGYTF,TGTGCCAGCAGTGAAACAGCTAACTATGGCTACACCTTC,TRBV6-1,-,-,TRBJ1-2
CAISTTRTDAYEQYF,TGTGCCATCAGTACCACCCGGACAGATGCCTACGAGCAGTACTTC,TRBV10-3,-,-,TRBJ2-7
CASSPDSSVTYGYTF,TGTGCCAGCAGTCCCGACAGTAGTGTTACCTATGGCTACACCTTC,TRBV6-4,-,-,TRBJ1-2
CASSSINTGTGDFNTQYF,TGTGCCAGCAGCTCAATTAATACCGGGACAGGGGACTTCAATACGCAGTATTTT,TRBV5-6,TRBD1,-,TRBJ2-3
CASSYNSGDGTEAFF,TGTGCCAGCAGTTACAATTCAGGGGACGGCACTGAAGCTTTCTTT,TRBV6-5,-,-,TRBJ1-1